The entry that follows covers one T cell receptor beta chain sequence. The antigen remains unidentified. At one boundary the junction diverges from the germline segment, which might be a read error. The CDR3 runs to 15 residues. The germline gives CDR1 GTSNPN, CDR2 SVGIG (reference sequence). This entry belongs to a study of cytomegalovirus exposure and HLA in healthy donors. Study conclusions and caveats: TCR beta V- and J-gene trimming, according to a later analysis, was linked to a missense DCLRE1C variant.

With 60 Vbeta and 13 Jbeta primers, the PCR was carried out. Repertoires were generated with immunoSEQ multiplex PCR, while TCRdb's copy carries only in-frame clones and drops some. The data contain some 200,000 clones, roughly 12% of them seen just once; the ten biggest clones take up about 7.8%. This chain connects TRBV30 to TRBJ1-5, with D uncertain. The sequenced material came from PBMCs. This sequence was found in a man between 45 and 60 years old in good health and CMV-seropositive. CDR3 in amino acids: CAWSEEGTSNQPQNF. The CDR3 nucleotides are TGTGCCTGGAGTGAAGAGGGTACTAGCAATCAGCCCCAGAATTTT.